Detailed here is one TCR beta chain. Here immunoSEQ multiplex PCR was the method, and the copy in TCRdb shows in-frame clones only, minus some. This table has around 300,000 clones, 75% to 95% appearing once. Germline V CDR1 and CDR2: LGHNA, YSLEER. Trimming took 4 bases from V and 6 from J; bases not matched to a gene: 10. The CDR3 runs 17 residues. This entry belongs to a study of blood T cell repertoires in COVID-19. Whole-study context: Material from acute and convalescent COVID-19 was sourced from the United States, Italy and Spain. PBMCs, B-cell-depleted T cells, or T cells were the source of the cDNA or gDNA that made up the material.

The clonotype comes from a woman in her thirties with COVID-19, enrolled during active disease. The chain joins TRBV4-3 to TRBJ1-4; 11 bases are shared with TRBD1. The specimen sequenced was peripheral blood. The CDR3 sequence: CASSREGQGEDHEKLFF. In DNA form, the CDR3 reads TGCGCCAGCAGCCGAGAGGGACAGGGGGAGGATCATGAAAAACTGTTTTTT.